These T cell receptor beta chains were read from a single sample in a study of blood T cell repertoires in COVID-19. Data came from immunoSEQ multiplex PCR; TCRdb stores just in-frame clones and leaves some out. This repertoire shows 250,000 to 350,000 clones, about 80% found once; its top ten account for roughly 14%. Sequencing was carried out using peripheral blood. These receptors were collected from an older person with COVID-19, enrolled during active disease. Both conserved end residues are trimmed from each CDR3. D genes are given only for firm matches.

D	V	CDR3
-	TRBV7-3	ASSPTANQETQY
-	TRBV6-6	ASILAGGPGNTIY
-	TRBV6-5	ASSYRERGELF
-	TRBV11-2	ASSGGTPGGETQY
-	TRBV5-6	ASSLLGPRSGNTIY
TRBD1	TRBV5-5	ASSYRPGQGYEQY
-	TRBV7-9	ASSPWNTEAF
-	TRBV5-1	ASSFTGTSWGEQY
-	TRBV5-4	ASSFAGVRDYGYT
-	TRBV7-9	ASSLTRTEAF
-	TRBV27	ASSTFPGNSPLH
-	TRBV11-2	ASSSGRQGQF
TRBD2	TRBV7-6	ASSSYRISGGTDTQY
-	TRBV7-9	ASEGGANLGRRKLF
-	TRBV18	ASSGDISGYT
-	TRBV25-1	ASRGRGEAF
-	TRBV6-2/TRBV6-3	ASSWNTGSRAGTGELF
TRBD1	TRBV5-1	ASSQVIGGSRSEQF
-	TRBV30	AWSRGLSGITDTQY
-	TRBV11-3	ASSLDRETQY
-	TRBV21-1	ASSKKGTSGSKETQY
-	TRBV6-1	ASSEVGVSPYEQY
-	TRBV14	ASSQDGAGIDNEQF
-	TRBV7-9	ASGTRGNEQF
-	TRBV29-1	SVLEFTDTQY
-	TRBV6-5	ASSYSSGSNQPQH
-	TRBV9	ASSAARIRHANTGELF
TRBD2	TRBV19	ASRLGTSRTDTQY
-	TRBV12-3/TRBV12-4	ASRRAYSPLH
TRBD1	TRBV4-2	ASSQADRGSYEQY
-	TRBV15	ATSRAHGVMNTEAF
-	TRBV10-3	AISEPPAGNTIY
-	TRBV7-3	ASSLGGHLNTEAF
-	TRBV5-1	ASSLASRVGGEKLF
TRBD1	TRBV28	ASSSTYRGGNQPQH
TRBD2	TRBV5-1	ASSSTSGGTDTQY
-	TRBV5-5	ASSVRQDWAYNEQF
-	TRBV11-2	ASSLAQGRDEQF
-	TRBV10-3	AISPPGEEQY
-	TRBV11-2	ASRIQGWGPNTEAF
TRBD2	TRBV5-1	ASSSSGTSGNGRTGELF
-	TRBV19	ASRPTANQPQH
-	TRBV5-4	ASRDASRGHEQF
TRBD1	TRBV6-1	ASSALTGAGNTEAF
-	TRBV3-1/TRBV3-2	ASSPRVQETQY
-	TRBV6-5	ASTIPGPLRDTQY
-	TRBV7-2	ASSPLLATYNEQF
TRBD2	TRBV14	ASSGPWGLAGGVSRTDTQY
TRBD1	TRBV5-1	ASSVILPGQEAF
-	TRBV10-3	AISESGREYHEQY